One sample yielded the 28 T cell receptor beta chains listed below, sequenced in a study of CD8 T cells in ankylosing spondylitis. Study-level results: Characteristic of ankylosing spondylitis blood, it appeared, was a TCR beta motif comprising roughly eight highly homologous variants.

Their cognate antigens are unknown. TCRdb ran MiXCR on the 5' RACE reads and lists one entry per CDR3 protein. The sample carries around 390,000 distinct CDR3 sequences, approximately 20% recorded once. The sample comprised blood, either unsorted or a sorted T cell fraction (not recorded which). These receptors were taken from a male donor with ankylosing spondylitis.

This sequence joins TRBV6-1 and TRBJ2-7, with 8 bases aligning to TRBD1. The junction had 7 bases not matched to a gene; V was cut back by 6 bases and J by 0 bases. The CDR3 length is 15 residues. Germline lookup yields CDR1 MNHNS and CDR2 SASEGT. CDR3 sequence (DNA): TGTGCCAGCAGGAGGGAGCAGGGGGCCTCCTACGAGCAGTACTTC. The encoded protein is CASRREQGASYEQYF.

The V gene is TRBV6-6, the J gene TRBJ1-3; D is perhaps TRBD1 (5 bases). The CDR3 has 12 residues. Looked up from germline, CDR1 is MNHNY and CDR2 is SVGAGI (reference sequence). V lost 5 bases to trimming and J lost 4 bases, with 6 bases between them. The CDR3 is CASSRQGNTIYF. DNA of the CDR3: TGTGCCAGCAGTCGACAGGGAAACACCATATATTTT.

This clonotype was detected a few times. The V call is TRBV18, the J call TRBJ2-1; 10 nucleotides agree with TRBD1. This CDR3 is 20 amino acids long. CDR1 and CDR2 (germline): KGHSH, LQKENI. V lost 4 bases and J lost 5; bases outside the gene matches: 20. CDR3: CASSRSWDRGRGTHDNEQFF. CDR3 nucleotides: TGTGCCAGCTCACGTTCATGGGACAGGGGAAGGGGGACACACGACAATGAGCAGTTCTTC.

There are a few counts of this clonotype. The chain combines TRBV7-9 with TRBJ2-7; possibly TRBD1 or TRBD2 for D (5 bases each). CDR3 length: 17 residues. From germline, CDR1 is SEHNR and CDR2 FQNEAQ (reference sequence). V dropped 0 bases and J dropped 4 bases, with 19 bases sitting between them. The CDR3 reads CASSLAEVTAKRYEQYF. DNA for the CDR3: TGTGCCAGCAGCTTAGCGGAGGTGACAGCAAAACGTTACGAGCAGTACTTC. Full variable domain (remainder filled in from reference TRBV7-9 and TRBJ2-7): DTGVSQNPRHKITKRGQNVTFRCDPISEHNRLYWYRQTLGQGPEFLTYFQNEAQLEKSRLLSDRFSAERPKGSFSTLEIQRTEQGDSAMYLCASSLAEVTAKRYEQYFGPGTRLTVT.

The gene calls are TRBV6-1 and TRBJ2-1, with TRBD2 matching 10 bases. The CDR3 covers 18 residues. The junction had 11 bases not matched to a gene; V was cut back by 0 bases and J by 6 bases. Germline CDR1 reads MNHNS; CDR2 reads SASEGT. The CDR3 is CASSEATSGMLLSNEQFF. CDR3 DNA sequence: TGTGCCAGCAGTGAAGCTACTAGCGGGATGTTGCTGTCCAATGAGCAGTTCTTC.

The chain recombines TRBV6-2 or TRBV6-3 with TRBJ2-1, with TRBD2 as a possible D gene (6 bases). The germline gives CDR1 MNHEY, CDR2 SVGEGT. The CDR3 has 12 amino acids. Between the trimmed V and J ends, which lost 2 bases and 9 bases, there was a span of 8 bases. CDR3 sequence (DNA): TGTGCCAGCAGTTACAGGGAGGCTGAGCAGTTCTTC. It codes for CASSYREAEQFF.

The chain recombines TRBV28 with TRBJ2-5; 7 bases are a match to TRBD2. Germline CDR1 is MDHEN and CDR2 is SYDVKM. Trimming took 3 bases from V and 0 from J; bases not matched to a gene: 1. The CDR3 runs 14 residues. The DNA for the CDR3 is TGTGCCAGCAGTTTTGCGGGGGACCAAGAGACCCAGTACTTC. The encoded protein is CASSFAGDQETQYF.

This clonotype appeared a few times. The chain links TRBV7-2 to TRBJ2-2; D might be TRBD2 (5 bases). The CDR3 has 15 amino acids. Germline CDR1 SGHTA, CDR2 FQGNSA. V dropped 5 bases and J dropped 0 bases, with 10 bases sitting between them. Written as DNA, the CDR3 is TGTGCCAGCAGCCTTCCAGCGGCGAACACCGGGGAGCTGTTTTTT. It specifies CASSLPAANTGELFF.

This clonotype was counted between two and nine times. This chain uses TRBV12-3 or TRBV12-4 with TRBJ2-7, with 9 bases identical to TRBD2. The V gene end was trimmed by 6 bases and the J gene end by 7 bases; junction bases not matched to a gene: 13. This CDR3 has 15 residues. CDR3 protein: CASSPRAGGSGEQYF. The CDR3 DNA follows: TGTGCCAGCAGCCCAAGGGCGGGAGGGTCTGGTGAGCAGTACTTC.

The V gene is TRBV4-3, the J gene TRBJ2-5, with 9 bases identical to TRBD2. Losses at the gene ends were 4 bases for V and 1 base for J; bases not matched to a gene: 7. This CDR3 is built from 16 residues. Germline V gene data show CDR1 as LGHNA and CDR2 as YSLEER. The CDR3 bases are TGCGCCAGCAGCCGGATGGCGGGAGGGCCCCAAGAGACCCAGTACTTC. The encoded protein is CASSRMAGGPQETQYF.

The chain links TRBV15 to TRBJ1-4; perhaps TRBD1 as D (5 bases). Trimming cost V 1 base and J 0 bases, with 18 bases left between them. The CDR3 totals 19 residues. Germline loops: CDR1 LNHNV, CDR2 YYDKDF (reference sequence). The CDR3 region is CATSRVGSLDRPTNEKLFF. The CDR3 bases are TGTGCCACCAGCAGAGTGGGCTCCCTTGACAGACCAACTAATGAAAAACTGTTTTTT.

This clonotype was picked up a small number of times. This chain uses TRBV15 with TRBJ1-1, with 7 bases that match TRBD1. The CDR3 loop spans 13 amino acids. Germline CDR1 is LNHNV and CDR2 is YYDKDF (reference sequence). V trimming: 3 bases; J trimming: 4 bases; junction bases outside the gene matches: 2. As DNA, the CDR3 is TGTGCCACCAGCAGTACAGGGGTCACTGAAGCTTTCTTT. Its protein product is CATSSTGVTEAFF.

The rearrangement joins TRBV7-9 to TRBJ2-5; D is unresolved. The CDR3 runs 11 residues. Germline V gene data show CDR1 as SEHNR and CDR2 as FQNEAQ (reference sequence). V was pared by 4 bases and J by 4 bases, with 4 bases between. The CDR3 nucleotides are TGTGCCAGCAGCTCCACAGAGACCCAGTACTTC. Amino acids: CASSSTETQYF.

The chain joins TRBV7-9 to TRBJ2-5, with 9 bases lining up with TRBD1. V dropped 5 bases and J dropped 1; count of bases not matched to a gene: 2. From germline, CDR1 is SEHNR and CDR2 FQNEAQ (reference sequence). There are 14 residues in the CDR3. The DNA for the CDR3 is TGTGCCAGCAGCCCACAGGGGGCCCAAGAGACCCAGTACTTC. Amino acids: CASSPQGAQETQYF.

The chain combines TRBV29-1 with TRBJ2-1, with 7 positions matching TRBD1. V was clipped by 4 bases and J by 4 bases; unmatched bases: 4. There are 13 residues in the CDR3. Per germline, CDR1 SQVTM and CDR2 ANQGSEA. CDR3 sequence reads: CSVAGQEYNEQFF. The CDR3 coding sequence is TGCAGCGTTGCTGGACAGGAGTACAATGAGCAGTTCTTC.

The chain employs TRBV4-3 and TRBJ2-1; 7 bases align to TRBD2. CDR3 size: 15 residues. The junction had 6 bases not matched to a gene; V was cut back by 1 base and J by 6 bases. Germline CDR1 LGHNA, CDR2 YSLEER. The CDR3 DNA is TGCGCCAGCAGCCAAGGTCTGAGGGAGGGCAATGAGCAGTTCTTC. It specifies CASSQGLREGNEQFF.

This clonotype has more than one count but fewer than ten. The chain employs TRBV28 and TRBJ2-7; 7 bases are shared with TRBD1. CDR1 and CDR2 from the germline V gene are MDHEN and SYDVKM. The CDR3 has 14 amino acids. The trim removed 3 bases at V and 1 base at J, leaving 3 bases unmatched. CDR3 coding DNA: TGTGCCAGCAGTTTTGGGGGACAGTCCTACGAGCAGTACTTC. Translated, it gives CASSFGGQSYEQYF.

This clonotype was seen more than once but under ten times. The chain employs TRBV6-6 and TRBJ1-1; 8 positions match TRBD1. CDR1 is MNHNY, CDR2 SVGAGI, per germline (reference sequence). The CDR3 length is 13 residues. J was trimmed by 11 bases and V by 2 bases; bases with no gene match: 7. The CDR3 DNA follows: TGTGCCAGCAGTTACAAGGACAGGGTGGCGGCTTTCTTT. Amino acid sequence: CASSYKDRVAAFF.

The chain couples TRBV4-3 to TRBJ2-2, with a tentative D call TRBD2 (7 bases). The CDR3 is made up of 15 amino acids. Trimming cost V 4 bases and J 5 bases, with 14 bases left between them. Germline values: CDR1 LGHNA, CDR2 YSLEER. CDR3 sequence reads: CASSPAGGQTGELFF. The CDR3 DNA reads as TGCGCCAGCAGCCCAGCCGGGGGGCAGACCGGGGAGCTGTTTTTT.

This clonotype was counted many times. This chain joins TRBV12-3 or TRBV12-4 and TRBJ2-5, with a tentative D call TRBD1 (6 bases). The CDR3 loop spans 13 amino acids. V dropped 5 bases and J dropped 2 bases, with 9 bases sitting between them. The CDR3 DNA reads TGTGCCAGCAGTGGACAGAATCAAGAGACCCAGTACTTC. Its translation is CASSGQNQETQYF.

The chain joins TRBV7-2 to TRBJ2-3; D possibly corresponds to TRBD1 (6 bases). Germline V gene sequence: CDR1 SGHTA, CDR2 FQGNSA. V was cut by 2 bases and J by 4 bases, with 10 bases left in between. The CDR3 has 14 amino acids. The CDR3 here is CASSLRQDADTQYF. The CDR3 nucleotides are TGTGCCAGCAGCTTACGACAGGACGCAGATACGCAGTATTTT.

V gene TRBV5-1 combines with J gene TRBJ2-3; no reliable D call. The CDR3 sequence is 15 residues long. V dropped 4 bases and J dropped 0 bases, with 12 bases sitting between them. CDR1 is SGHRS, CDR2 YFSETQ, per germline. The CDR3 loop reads CASSGTLGSTDTQYF. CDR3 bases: TGCGCCAGCAGCGGCACCCTCGGAAGCACAGATACGCAGTATTTT.

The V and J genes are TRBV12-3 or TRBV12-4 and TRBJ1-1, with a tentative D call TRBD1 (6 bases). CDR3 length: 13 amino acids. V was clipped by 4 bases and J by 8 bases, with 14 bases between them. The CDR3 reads CASSSMRGEEAFF. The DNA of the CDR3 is TGTGCCAGCAGTTCTATGAGGGGGGAGGAAGCTTTCTTT.

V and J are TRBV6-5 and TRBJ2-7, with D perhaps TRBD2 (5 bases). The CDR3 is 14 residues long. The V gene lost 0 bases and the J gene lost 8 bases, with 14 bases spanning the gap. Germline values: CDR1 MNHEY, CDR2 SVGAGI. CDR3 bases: TGTGCCAGCAGTTACTCGAAGGACTCTAACCAGCAGTACTTC. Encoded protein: CASSYSKDSNQQYF.

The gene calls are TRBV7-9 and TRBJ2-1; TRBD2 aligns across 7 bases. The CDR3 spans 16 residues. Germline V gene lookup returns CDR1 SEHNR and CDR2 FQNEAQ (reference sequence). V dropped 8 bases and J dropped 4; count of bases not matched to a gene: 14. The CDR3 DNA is TGTGCCAGCCGAAAAGGTCCAGCGGGAAAATACAATGAGCAGTTCTTC. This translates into CASRKGPAGKYNEQFF.

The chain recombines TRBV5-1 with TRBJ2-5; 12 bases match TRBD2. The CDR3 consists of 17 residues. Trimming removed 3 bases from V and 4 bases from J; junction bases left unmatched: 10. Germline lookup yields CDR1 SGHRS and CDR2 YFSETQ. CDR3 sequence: CASSYGLAGSSTETQYF. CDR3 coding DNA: TGCGCCAGCAGCTATGGACTAGCGGGATCCTCAACAGAGACCCAGTACTTC.

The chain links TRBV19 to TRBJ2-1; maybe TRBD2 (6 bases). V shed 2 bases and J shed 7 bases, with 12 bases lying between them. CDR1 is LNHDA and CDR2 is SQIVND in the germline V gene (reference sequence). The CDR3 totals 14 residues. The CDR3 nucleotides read TGTGCCAGTAGTATACAGCCTAGCGTAAATGAGCAGTTCTTC. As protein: CASSIQPSVNEQFF.

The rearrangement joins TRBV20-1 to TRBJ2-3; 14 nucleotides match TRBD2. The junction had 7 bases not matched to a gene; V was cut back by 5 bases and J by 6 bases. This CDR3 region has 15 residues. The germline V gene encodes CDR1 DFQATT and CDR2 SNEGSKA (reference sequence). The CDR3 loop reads CSAPRTSGRWDTQYF. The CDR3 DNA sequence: TGCAGTGCTCCAAGGACTAGCGGGAGGTGGGATACGCAGTATTTT.